This entry is about one TCR beta chain. The antigen is undetermined. CDR1 is SGHNT, CDR2 YYREEE, per germline (reference sequence). This CDR3 contains 13 residues. Trimming cost V 6 bases and J 5 bases, with 14 bases left between them. The PCR employed 60 Vbeta primers together with 13 Jbeta primers. TCRdb's table, derived via immunoSEQ multiplex PCR, lists solely in-frame clones and lacks some. The sample yields some 110,000 clones, 60% to 80% seen once. This sample stems from a study of cytomegalovirus exposure and HLA in healthy donors. As for the study in general: The approximately 120 million unique TCR beta sequences, from roughly 180 million T cells, were found by an earlier analysis.

Broader study findings: Cytomegalovirus association was assigned to approximately 180 TCR beta chains.

Sequenced: PBMCs. The chain recombines TRBV5-4 with TRBJ1-1; D perhaps matches TRBD1 (6 bases). This clonotype was obtained from a man aged 50 to 59 in good health and CMV-seropositive. In DNA form, the CDR3 reads TGTGCCAGCAAGTATACAGGGAGAACTGAAGCTTTCTTT. Translated, it gives CASKYTGRTEAFF.